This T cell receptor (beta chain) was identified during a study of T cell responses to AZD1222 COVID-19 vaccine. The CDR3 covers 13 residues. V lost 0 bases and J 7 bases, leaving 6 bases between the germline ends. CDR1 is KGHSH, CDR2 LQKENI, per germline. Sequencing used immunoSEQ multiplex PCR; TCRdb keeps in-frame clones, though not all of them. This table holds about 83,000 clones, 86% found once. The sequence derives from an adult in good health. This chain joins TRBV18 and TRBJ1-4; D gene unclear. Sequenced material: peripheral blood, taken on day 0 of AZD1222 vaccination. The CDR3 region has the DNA TGTGCCAGCTCACCACCGTCGAGTGAAAAACTGTTTTTT. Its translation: CASSPPSSEKLFF.